This TCR beta chain is from a study of T cell changes during pregnancy in multiple sclerosis. CDR1 and CDR2 from the germline V gene are SGHNT and YYREEE (reference sequence). The length of the CDR3 is 16 residues. The V and J ends lost 2 bases and 5 bases, in that order; junction bases with no gene match: 10. Generated by immunoSEQ multiplex PCR, the TCRdb table keeps only in-frame clones and is missing some. The sample shows 100,000 or so clones, 85% to 95% of them seen only once. The chain links TRBV5-4 to TRBJ2-3; 8 bases align to TRBD2. The input for sequencing was peripheral blood, taken in the third trimester of pregnancy. This TCR was sampled from a female donor with multiple sclerosis, enrolled in a pregnancy study. CDR3 amino acids: CASSFLTSALRDTQYF. CDR3 nucleotide sequence: TGTGCCAGCAGCTTCCTGACTAGCGCCTTGAGAGATACGCAGTATTTT.